One and the same sample provided the 24 T cell receptor beta chains below, sequenced in a study of T cells in localized non-small cell lung cancer. Method: immunoSEQ multiplex PCR; TCRdb's copy keeps in-frame clones and lacks some. The sample includes about 2,800 clones, approximately 24% of them seen just once. The sample here was normal lung tissue next to the tumor, taken before any cancer treatment. The receptors come from a male donor at least 60 years old with stage II lung adenocarcinoma.

This clone was detected a few times. V and J are TRBV9 and TRBJ1-2; 9 bases agree with TRBD1. The J segment lost 3 bases and the V segment lost 6 bases, leaving 9 bases of the junction unmatched. Germline CDR1 and CDR2: SGDLS and YYNGEE. The CDR3 sequence is 15 residues long. The CDR3 reads CASTQGGQGDYGYTF. The CDR3 coding sequence is TGTGCCAGCACCCAGGGGGGACAGGGAGACTATGGCTACACCTTC.

This clone was seen a few times. V usage is TRBV11-3 and J usage is TRBJ2-7, with TRBD1 as a possible D gene (6 bases). The CDR3 extends over 14 amino acids. V was trimmed by 3 bases and J by 5 bases, leaving 14 bases between them. Germline-derived CDR1 and CDR2 are SGHNT and YENEEA. The CDR3 region has the DNA TGTGCCAGCAGCTTCCGGACAGTTACCCACGAGCAGTACTTC. Translated: CASSFRTVTHEQYF.

The J gene is TRBJ2-4, the V gene TRBV7-6; 10 nucleotides line up with TRBD1. The V gene's germline CDR1 is SGHVS and CDR2 FNYEAQ. The CDR3 runs to 15 residues. Trimming cost V 6 bases and J 5 bases; bases outside gene matches: 7. In DNA, the CDR3 is TGTGCCAGCAGTGGGACAGGGGAAGGGGAAAACATTCAGTACTTC. As protein: CASSGTGEGENIQYF.

The chain joins TRBV5-1 to TRBJ2-1; 12 nucleotides agree with TRBD2. The CDR3 totals 17 residues. The germline CDR1 and CDR2 sequences are SGHRS and YFSETQ. J gave up 7 bases and V 4 bases, and 12 bases lay outside the gene matches. DNA of the CDR3: TGCGCCAGCAGCCTAGGGACTAGCGGGTTTGAGTTGAATGAGCAGTTCTTC. As protein: CASSLGTSGFELNEQFF.

Sample share makes this clone medium-sized. The V and J genes are TRBV9 and TRBJ1-1; unclear D gene. V lost 2 bases and J 0 bases, leaving 14 bases between the germline ends. This CDR3 is built from 16 residues. Germline CDR1 is SGDLS and CDR2 is YYNGEE. The CDR3 DNA reads as TGTGCCAGCAGCGTTTCCCCTAAACTAGTGAACACTGAAGCTTTCTTT. As protein: CASSVSPKLVNTEAFF.

This clone occurred a few times. V is TRBV15 and J is TRBJ2-7, with D unclear. Deletions cut 4 bases from V and 0 bases from J, with 19 bases between. Germline V gene sequence: CDR1 LNHNV, CDR2 YYDKDF (reference sequence). This CDR3 spans 17 amino acids. CDR3 loop: CATSMFSAVKSSYEQYF. For the CDR3, the DNA is TGTGCCACCAGCATGTTTTCGGCAGTTAAGAGCTCCTACGAGCAGTACTTC.

This clone occurred a few times. This rearrangement joins TRBV18 to TRBJ1-1, with TRBD1 matching 7 bases. This CDR3 has 16 amino acids. Germline trimming cut 2 bases from V and 1 base from J; bases unmatched to any gene: 7. The germline V gene has CDR1 KGHSH and CDR2 LQKENI. In DNA form, the CDR3 reads TGTGCCAGCTCACCAGGTGCACAGGGGACGAACACTGAAGCTTTCTTT. It translates to CASSPGAQGTNTEAFF.

This clone is medium-sized. V and J are TRBV11-3 and TRBJ1-3; D remains ambiguous. Germline CDR1 and CDR2: SGHNT and YENEEA. The CDR3 totals 14 residues. Trimming left V 3 bases short and J 2 bases short, with 8 bases between. CDR3 sequence: CASSFARPGNTIYF. In nucleotides, the CDR3 is TGTGCCAGCAGCTTTGCCAGACCTGGAAACACCATATATTTT.

This clone has just a few counts. The CDR3 here is CASSRQVGGGTDTQYF. The CDR3 region has the DNA TGTGCCAGCAGTCGACAGGTGGGGGGGGGCACAGATACGCAGTATTTT. V is TRBV6-8 and J is TRBJ2-3, with D maybe TRBD2 (7 bases). Trimming cost V 5 bases and J 1 base, with 16 bases left between them. Germline-derived CDR1 and CDR2 are MNHGY and SAAAGT. The CDR3 sequence is 16 residues long.

This chain uses TRBV29-1 with TRBJ2-7; 7 positions agree with TRBD2. V gave up 0 bases and J gave up 8 bases; unmatched junction bases: 4. CDR1 and CDR2 from the germline V gene are SQVTM and ANQGSEA. The CDR3 is made up of 12 amino acids. For the CDR3, the DNA is TGCAGCGTTGAAGAAGGGAGGGCGCAGCAGTACTTC. It specifies CSVEEGRAQQYF.

Remarks on this clone: Distinct nucleotide sequences in the sample also encode this CDR3. The chain employs TRBV15 and TRBJ2-5, with 15 bases fitting TRBD2. The CDR3 extends over 17 amino acids. Trimming cost V 1 base and J 5 bases; bases outside gene matches: 5. Germline loops: CDR1 LNHNV, CDR2 YYDKDF (reference sequence). This CDR3 is CATSRVGLAGGGETQYF. CDR3 sequence (DNA): TGTGCCACCAGCAGAGTGGGACTAGCGGGGGGAGGGGAGACCCAGTACTTC.

The chain has TRBV5-1 and TRBJ1-2; D is unresolved. V lost 4 bases and J 0 bases, leaving 13 bases between the germline ends. The CDR3 has 15 amino acids. Germline CDR1 SGHRS, CDR2 YFSETQ. The CDR3 is CASSLQPTSNYGYTF. The CDR3 DNA reads TGCGCCAGCAGCCTTCAACCGACATCTAACTATGGCTACACCTTC.

The rearrangement uses TRBV7-1 and TRBJ2-3, with 8 bases that match TRBD2. Being an ORF, TRBV7-1 has a function that is uncertain. V lost 5 bases, J lost 2 bases, and 3 bases stayed unmatched. CDR3 size: 14 residues. CDR3 bases: TGTGCCAGCAGCGGACTAGCCCACACAGATACGCAGTATTTT. This translates into CASSGLAHTDTQYF.

The chain joins TRBV11-3 to TRBJ2-2; 8 bases line up with TRBD1. This CDR3 spans 15 amino acids. The V and J ends lost 6 bases and 4 bases, in that order; junction bases with no gene match: 7. Germline CDR1 is SGHNT and CDR2 is YENEEA. CDR3 DNA: TGTGCCAGCAGTCGAACAGGGGGAAGCACCGGGGAGCTGTTTTTT. Encoded protein: CASSRTGGSTGELFF.

The J gene is TRBJ1-4, the V gene TRBV19; maybe TRBD1 (5 bases). The CDR3 has 14 residues. Germline V gene lookup returns CDR1 LNHDA and CDR2 SQIVND (reference sequence). Trimming shortened V by 3 bases and J by 3 bases, and 8 bases separated the two germline ends. CDR3 sequence reads: CASSIPGPNEKLFF. CDR3 nucleotides: TGTGCCAGTAGTATCCCGGGACCTAATGAAAAACTGTTTTTT.

The chain has TRBV5-1 and TRBJ2-1, with D tentatively TRBD2 (5 bases). Per the germline V gene, CDR1 is SGHRS and CDR2 is YFSETQ. The CDR3 covers 15 residues. V lost 3 bases and J 8 bases, leaving 18 bases between the germline ends. The CDR3 spells CASSSQGSNWDEQFF. The CDR3 DNA is TGCGCCAGCAGCTCCCAAGGGAGCAATTGGGATGAGCAGTTCTTC.

The sample holds a few counts of this clone. The genes are TRBV11-3 and TRBJ2-7; TRBD1 matches 7 bases. With V trimmed by 3 bases and J by 2 bases, 4 bases remained unmatched. Germline V gives CDR1 SGHNT, CDR2 YENEEA. CDR3 length: 14 residues. The CDR3 sequence: CASSLGQIPYEQYF. The CDR3 coding sequence is TGTGCCAGCAGCTTGGGACAGATACCCTACGAGCAGTACTTC.

This chain connects TRBV18 to TRBJ2-7; a possible D gene is TRBD1 (5 bases). This CDR3 spans 14 amino acids. Germline assignment: CDR1 KGHSH and CDR2 LQKENI. V lost 3 bases and J 1 base, leaving 10 bases between the germline ends. The CDR3 region is CASSPETASYEQYF. CDR3 nucleotides: TGTGCCAGCTCACCCGAGACAGCTTCCTACGAGCAGTACTTC.

This clone was counted only a few times. The rearrangement uses TRBV11-3 and TRBJ1-1; unclear D gene. CDR1 and CDR2 from the germline V gene are SGHNT and YENEEA. Trimming stripped 1 base from V and 0 bases from J, with 6 bases between. The CDR3 spans 14 residues. CDR3 coding DNA: TGTGCCAGCAGCTTAGTTGGGTTGAACACTGAAGCTTTCTTT. This encodes CASSLVGLNTEAFF.

This clone was seen only a few times. The chain has TRBV6-8 and TRBJ1-2; D gene uncertain. CDR1 is MNHGY and CDR2 is SAAAGT in the germline V gene. The CDR3 is made up of 14 amino acids. Deletions cut 5 bases from V and 2 bases from J, with 12 bases between. CDR3 region: CASSTTGGNYGYTF. In nucleotides, the CDR3 is TGTGCCAGCAGTACCACGGGCGGAAACTATGGCTACACCTTC.

This chain connects TRBV11-1 to TRBJ1-2; TRBD1 might be the D (6 bases). This CDR3 spans 15 amino acids. V lost 1 base and J 4 bases, leaving 13 bases between the germline ends. Germline assignment: CDR1 SGHAT and CDR2 FQDESV (reference sequence). CDR3 sequence: CASSLEQGSGYGYTF. CDR3 nucleotide sequence: TGTGCCAGCAGCTTAGAACAGGGAAGCGGCTATGGCTACACCTTC.

The J gene is TRBJ2-7, the V gene TRBV30; tentatively, D is TRBD1 or TRBD2 (5 bases each). Looked up from germline, CDR1 is GTSNPN and CDR2 is SVGIG (reference sequence). V was shortened by 2 bases and J by 3 bases, with 32 bases between the two germline ends. The CDR3 is 20 residues long. Here the CDR3 DNA reads TGTGCCTGGAGTCCATTATCAGCCTACTTTAGCACCGGGGCCTTCTACGAGCAGTACTTC. Protein product: CAWSPLSAYFSTGAFYEQYF. The variable domain in full, with the rest retrieved from reference TRBV30 and TRBJ2-7, is SQTIHQWPATLVQPVGSPLSLECTVEGTSNPNLYWYRQAAGRGLQLLFYSVGIGQISSEVPQNLSASRPQDRQFILSSKKLLLSDSGFYLCAWSPLSAYFSTGAFYEQYFGPGTRLTVT.

In its sample, this clone ranks as medium-sized (0.01 to 0.1%). This chain links TRBV9 with TRBJ2-7; TRBD1 is a possible D gene (6 bases). V dropped 0 bases and J dropped 4 bases, with 11 bases sitting between them. CDR3 length: 14 amino acids. Germline CDR1 reads SGDLS; CDR2 reads YYNGEE. The CDR3 sequence: CASSVAQGGYEQYF. In nucleotides, the CDR3 is TGTGCCAGCAGCGTAGCACAGGGTGGTTACGAGCAGTACTTC.

The chain joins TRBV30 to TRBJ1-4, with 10 bases matching TRBD1. Trimming cost V 2 bases and J 5 bases; bases outside gene matches: 11. Germline lookup yields CDR1 GTSNPN and CDR2 SVGIG (reference sequence). CDR3 length equals 17 residues. The CDR3 DNA reads as TGTGCCTGGAGTACCGGGACAGGGGACCTCTGGAATGAAAAACTGTTTTTT. Its translation: CAWSTGTGDLWNEKLFF.